This is a list of T cell receptor beta chains from one sample in a study of T cells in Graves' hyperthyroidism and ophthalmopathy. One entry per CDR3 protein results from TCRdb running MiXCR on the multiplex PCR reads. The data show around 99,000 distinct CDR3 sequences, 16% seen once. The sequenced material came from blood. The receptors were gathered from a woman aged 50 to 65 with Graves' hyperthyroidism. Both conserved end residues are part of each CDR3. Each record gives: J gene, V gene, clone size, D gene, CDR3 DNA, CDR3 protein. D genes are given only for firm matches. The size entry is marked missing in some rows and otherwise reads once, few, many or a size class.

j_gene: TRBJ2-1; v_gene: TRBV5-1; abundance: many; d_gene: .; CDR3nt: TGCGCCAGCAGCTATACGATCAATGAGCAGTTCTTC; CDR3aa: CASSYTINEQFF
j_gene: TRBJ2-2; v_gene: TRBV10-3; abundance: many; d_gene: .; CDR3nt: TGTGCCATCAGGGAAGACAAGACCGGGGAGCTGTTTTTT; CDR3aa: CAIREDKTGELFF
j_gene: TRBJ2-3; v_gene: TRBV2; abundance: many; d_gene: TRBD1; CDR3nt: TGTGCCAGCAGAAAGACAGGGGCTAGCACAGATACGCAGTATTTT; CDR3aa: CASRKTGASTDTQYF
j_gene: TRBJ1-5; v_gene: TRBV6-5; abundance: many; d_gene: TRBD1; CDR3nt: TGTGCCAGCAGTTACGAGACAGGGGGCAATCAGCCCCAGCATTTT; CDR3aa: CASSYETGGNQPQHF
j_gene: TRBJ1-2; v_gene: TRBV6-1; abundance: many; d_gene: TRBD1; CDR3nt: TGTGCCAGCAGCTCCTGGGACAGGGCGGAGTATGGCTACACCTTC; CDR3aa: CASSSWDRAEYGYTF
j_gene: TRBJ2-1; v_gene: TRBV7-2; abundance: .; d_gene: TRBD2; CDR3nt: TGTGCCAGCAGCTTATCGGGGGGGCCCTCCTACAATGAGCAGTTCTTC; CDR3aa: CASSLSGGPSYNEQFF
j_gene: TRBJ1-1; v_gene: TRBV12-3/TRBV12-4; abundance: many; d_gene: .; CDR3nt: TGTGCCAGCAGTTTTGGAGGGGGCACTGAAGCTTTCTTT; CDR3aa: CASSFGGGTEAFF
j_gene: TRBJ2-5; v_gene: TRBV10-1; abundance: many; d_gene: TRBD1; CDR3nt: TGCGCCAGCAGTGTGAGACAGGGGGAGACCCAGTACTTC; CDR3aa: CASSVRQGETQYF
j_gene: TRBJ2-3; v_gene: TRBV30; abundance: many; d_gene: .; CDR3nt: TGTGCCTGGAAAACCCTAGCGACAGATACGCAGTATTTT; CDR3aa: CAWKTLATDTQYF
j_gene: TRBJ2-5; v_gene: TRBV5-1; abundance: many; d_gene: .; CDR3nt: TGCGCCAGCAGCTTGGCACAAGGCGCGTTGTACTTC; CDR3aa: CASSLAQGALYF
j_gene: TRBJ1-1; v_gene: TRBV27; abundance: many; d_gene: .; CDR3nt: TGTGCCAGCAGGGGTTACAAGTTGAACACTGAAGCTTTCTTT; CDR3aa: CASRGYKLNTEAFF
j_gene: TRBJ2-1; v_gene: TRBV20-1; abundance: .; d_gene: TRBD2; CDR3nt: TGCAGTGCTCAAAGAGCGGGAGGATATGATGAGCAGTTCTTC; CDR3aa: CSAQRAGGYDEQFF
j_gene: TRBJ1-2; v_gene: TRBV10-3; abundance: many; d_gene: TRBD1; CDR3nt: TGTGCCATCAGTGGGGACAGGGGAAGTAACAGTGGCTACACCTTC; CDR3aa: CAISGDRGSNSGYTF
j_gene: TRBJ2-1; v_gene: TRBV3-1; abundance: many; d_gene: .; CDR3nt: TGTGCCAGCAGCCAAGATAGCAGCGGAGGGGTCAATGAGCAGTTCTTC; CDR3aa: CASSQDSSGGVNEQFF
j_gene: TRBJ2-7; v_gene: TRBV6-1; abundance: many; d_gene: TRBD2; CDR3nt: TGTGCCAGCAGTTCGCGAGGACAGTCCCTAGCGGGTTCTTACGAGCAGTACTTC; CDR3aa: CASSSRGQSLAGSYEQYF
j_gene: TRBJ1-4; v_gene: TRBV20-1; abundance: few; d_gene: .; CDR3nt: TGCAGTGCTGAGCCCCGGGCGGGGGGTGAAAAACTGTTTTTT; CDR3aa: CSAEPRAGGEKLFF
j_gene: TRBJ2-1; v_gene: TRBV20-1; abundance: many; d_gene: TRBD2; CDR3nt: TGCAGTGCTCTACTAGCGGGGTACAATGAGCAGTTCTTC; CDR3aa: CSALLAGYNEQFF
j_gene: TRBJ2-5; v_gene: TRBV11-2; abundance: many; d_gene: TRBD2; CDR3nt: TGTGCCAGCAGCTTCACTAGCGGGAGTGCAGAGACCCAGTACTTC; CDR3aa: CASSFTSGSAETQYF
j_gene: TRBJ2-1; v_gene: TRBV7-8; abundance: many; d_gene: .; CDR3nt: TGTGCCAGCAGCACCCAGGGAAATGAGCAGTTCTTC; CDR3aa: CASSTQGNEQFF
j_gene: TRBJ1-3; v_gene: TRBV20-1; abundance: once; d_gene: .; CDR3nt: TGCAGTGCTAGAGCCGGCACGAACTCTGGAAACACCATATATTTT; CDR3aa: CSARAGTNSGNTIYF
j_gene: TRBJ2-1; v_gene: TRBV18; abundance: many; d_gene: TRBD2; CDR3nt: TGTGCCAGCTCACCAACTAGCGGGAGGGCTTCCTCCAATGAGCAGTTCTTC; CDR3aa: CASSPTSGRASSNEQFF
j_gene: TRBJ1-1; v_gene: TRBV11-2; abundance: .; d_gene: TRBD1; CDR3nt: TGTGCCAGCAGTAGATGGGACAGGGATAACACTGAAGCTTTCTTT; CDR3aa: CASSRWDRDNTEAFF
j_gene: TRBJ2-3; v_gene: TRBV13; abundance: many; d_gene: TRBD2; CDR3nt: TGTGCCAGCAGCTTAACCCTCGGGACTAGCGGGAGCCCCAGCACAGATACGCAGTATTTT; CDR3aa: CASSLTLGTSGSPSTDTQYF
j_gene: TRBJ2-2; v_gene: TRBV7-3; abundance: many; d_gene: .; CDR3nt: TGTGCCAGCAGCTTGGGACCCCCTGGGGACGGGGAGCTGTTTTTT; CDR3aa: CASSLGPPGDGELFF
j_gene: TRBJ2-7; v_gene: TRBV7-9; abundance: many; d_gene: .; CDR3nt: TGTGCCAGCAGAAAACAGAGCTCCTACGAGCAGTACTTC; CDR3aa: CASRKQSSYEQYF
j_gene: TRBJ1-2; v_gene: TRBV27; abundance: many; d_gene: TRBD1; CDR3nt: TGTGCCAGCAGTGCCTTGACAGGGGCGCTTGTGAGCGGCTACACCTTC; CDR3aa: CASSALTGALVSGYTF
j_gene: TRBJ1-5; v_gene: TRBV28; abundance: once; d_gene: .; CDR3nt: TGTGCCAGCAGTTTTCACAGGTCCGATCAGCCCCAGCATTTT; CDR3aa: CASSFHRSDQPQHF
j_gene: TRBJ2-1; v_gene: TRBV2; abundance: many; d_gene: TRBD2; CDR3nt: TGTGCCAGCAGTGAGGGGACTAGCGGGAGGGCGTCCAATGAGCAGTTCTTC; CDR3aa: CASSEGTSGRASNEQFF
j_gene: TRBJ2-3; v_gene: TRBV20-1; abundance: many; d_gene: .; CDR3nt: TGCAGTGCTCGGTCCCATAGCGTGAGCACAGATACGCAGTATTTT; CDR3aa: CSARSHSVSTDTQYF
j_gene: TRBJ2-1; v_gene: TRBV3-1; abundance: .; d_gene: TRBD2; CDR3nt: TGTGCCAGCAGCCAAGGGGGACTAGCGGACGAGCAGTTCTTC; CDR3aa: CASSQGGLADEQFF
j_gene: TRBJ2-7; v_gene: TRBV20-1; abundance: many; d_gene: .; CDR3nt: TGCAGTGCCCCGGGCCCCTACGAGCAGTACTTC; CDR3aa: CSAPGPYEQYF
j_gene: TRBJ1-1; v_gene: TRBV9; abundance: many; d_gene: .; CDR3nt: TGTGCCAGCAGCGTAGTTGGGGATACTGAAGCTTTCTTT; CDR3aa: CASSVVGDTEAFF
j_gene: TRBJ2-4; v_gene: TRBV2; abundance: many; d_gene: TRBD2; CDR3nt: TGTGCCAGCAGGGAGACTAGCGGGAGGGACATTCAGTACTTC; CDR3aa: CASRETSGRDIQYF